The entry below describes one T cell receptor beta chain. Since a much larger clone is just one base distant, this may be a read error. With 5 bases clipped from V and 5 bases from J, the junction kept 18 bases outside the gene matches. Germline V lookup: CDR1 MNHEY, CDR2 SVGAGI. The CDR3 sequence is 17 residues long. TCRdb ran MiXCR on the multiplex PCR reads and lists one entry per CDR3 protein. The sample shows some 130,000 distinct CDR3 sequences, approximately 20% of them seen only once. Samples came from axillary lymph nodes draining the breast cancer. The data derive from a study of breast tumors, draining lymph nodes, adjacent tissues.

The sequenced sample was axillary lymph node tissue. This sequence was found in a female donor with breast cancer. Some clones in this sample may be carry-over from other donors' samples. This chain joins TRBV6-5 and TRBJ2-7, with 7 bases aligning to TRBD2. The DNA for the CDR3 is TGTGCCAGCAGTAGGGCCGGGAGGACGCTAAGCCCGGACGAGCAGTACTTC. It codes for CASSRAGRTLSPDEQYF.